The 30 T cell receptor beta chains presented below share a single source sample, sequenced in a study of T cell repertoires in ileal Crohn's disease. TCRdb's copy holds only in-frame clones and misses some; the assay was immunoSEQ multiplex PCR. In the table there are roughly 3,700 clones, 60% to 80% of which are singletons. Time point denoted: neoterminal ileum biopsy at postoperative endoscopy, about 6 months after surgery. Input material: ileal tissue. Receptors originate from an adult with Crohn's disease.

This clone was counted once. The chain combines TRBV25-1 with TRBJ2-7; tentatively, D is TRBD2 (6 bases). V lost 3 bases to trimming and J lost 2 bases, with 8 bases between them. Germline-derived CDR1 and CDR2 are MGHDK and SYGVNS. The CDR3 sequence is 13 residues long. DNA of the CDR3: TGTGCCAGCAGTGAGCCGGGAGCCTACGAGCAGTACTTC. Translated: CASSEPGAYEQYF.

The chain combines TRBV7-2 with TRBJ1-2; D may be TRBD1 (5 bases). The CDR3 extends over 17 amino acids. Germline lookup yields CDR1 SGHTA and CDR2 FQGNSA. The ends were cut back, 5 bases at V and 5 bases at J, with 24 bases in the middle. DNA of the CDR3: TGTGCCAGCAGCATTGGTCGGGGGGAGGGGATTAGGTATGGCTACACCTTC. The encoded protein is CASSIGRGEGIRYGYTF.

The chain employs TRBV6-1 and TRBJ2-7; D possibly corresponds to TRBD2 (5 bases). There are 13 residues in the CDR3. CDR1 and CDR2 from the germline V gene are MNHNS and SASEGT. Trimming cost V 8 bases and J 3 bases, with 14 bases left between them. The CDR3: CASGTGIYYEQYF. The CDR3 nucleotides read TGTGCCAGCGGCACCGGGATTTACTACGAGCAGTACTTC.

This clone showed up just a few times. This chain connects TRBV7-2 to TRBJ1-1, with 8 bases aligning to TRBD1. Germline V CDR1 and CDR2: SGHTA, FQGNSA. The CDR3 loop spans 15 amino acids. After removal of 0 bases from V and 4 bases from J, the junction contained 4 bases not matched to a gene. The CDR3 coding sequence is TGTGCCAGCAGCTTAGCCCTGGACAGGGCCACTGAAGCTTTCTTT. This encodes CASSLALDRATEAFF.

This clone was seen a handful of times. As DNA, the CDR3 is TGTGCCAGCAGCTTGGCCGGGAGGGCCGGCGGGGAGCTGTTTTTT. Its protein is CASSLAGRAGGELFF. The rearrangement links TRBV5-6 to TRBJ2-2, with TRBD2 matching over 8 bases. The V gene end was trimmed by 0 bases and the J gene end by 7 bases; junction bases not matched to a gene: 5. The CDR3 consists of 15 residues. Per germline, CDR1 SGHDT and CDR2 YYEEEE.

This chain connects TRBV7-3 to TRBJ2-1, with a weak D call TRBD2 (5 bases). Trimming stripped 3 bases from V and 0 bases from J, with 6 bases between. There are 14 residues in the CDR3. CDR1 and CDR2 (germline): SGHTA, FQGTGA. The CDR3 nucleotides are TGTGCCAGCAGCTTTAGCGCCTCCTACAATGAGCAGTTCTTC. Residues: CASSFSASYNEQFF.

The genes are TRBV21-1 and TRBJ1-5; the table's TRBD1 call for D was not verified on the DNA. TRBV21-1 is a known pseudogene. CDR3 length: 14 amino acids. CDR3 residues: CASSKARGRQPQHF. The CDR3 DNA reads TGTGCCAGCAGCAAAGCAAGGGGGCGCCAGCCCCAGCATTTT.

The rearrangement joins TRBV5-4 to TRBJ2-7; D may be TRBD1 (6 bases). This CDR3 is 13 amino acids long. Germline CDR1 and CDR2: SGHNT and YYREEE (reference sequence). V lost 4 bases, J lost 0 bases, and 8 bases lay in between. CDR3 DNA: TGTGCCAGCAGCCCACAGGGCTCCTACGAGCAGTACTTC. Translation gives CASSPQGSYEQYF.

This chain joins TRBV7-2 and TRBJ2-7, with TRBD2 matching 8 bases. Germline V gives CDR1 SGHTA, CDR2 FQGNSA. The CDR3 sequence is 18 residues long. Trimming at V came to 5 bases and at J to 2 bases, leaving 17 bases not matched to a gene. CDR3 nucleotide sequence: TGTGCCAGCAGCCCCCTCGGCGGGGGGAAAGGGAACACCTACGAGCAGTACTTC. Its protein is CASSPLGGGKGNTYEQYF.

J is TRBJ2-1 and V is TRBV4-1, with a weak D call TRBD2 (5 bases). Trimming pared 0 bases from V and 8 bases from J, leaving 8 bases between. Looked up from germline, CDR1 is MGHRA and CDR2 is YSYEKL. This CDR3 spans 13 amino acids. CDR3 region: CASSQEEVHEQFF. CDR3 DNA: TGCGCCAGCAGCCAAGAGGAGGTCCATGAGCAGTTCTTC.

The V gene is TRBV7-3, the J gene TRBJ1-1; a possible D gene is TRBD1 (5 bases). The V end lost 7 bases, the J end lost 1 base, and 7 bases lay between the germline ends. The germline CDR1 and CDR2 sequences are SGHTA and FQGTGA. This CDR3 is 12 amino acids long. CDR3 sequence: CASKTANTEAFF. The CDR3 bases are TGTGCCAGCAAGACAGCGAACACTGAAGCTTTCTTT.

This clone has more than one count but fewer than ten. The chain carries TRBV6-1 and TRBJ1-5; D is undetermined. The V gene's germline CDR1 is MNHNS and CDR2 SASEGT. The CDR3 extends over 15 amino acids. Trimming stripped 6 bases from V and 7 bases from J, with 19 bases between. The CDR3 DNA sequence: TGTGCCAGCAGAGCCCAAACCGGAGGAGGGCAGCCCCAGCATTTT. This encodes CASRAQTGGGQPQHF.

V usage is TRBV4-1 and J usage is TRBJ1-4, with 10 bases aligning to TRBD1. V trimming: 8 bases; J trimming: 8 bases; junction bases outside the gene matches: 11. This CDR3 contains 15 residues. Germline V gives CDR1 MGHRA, CDR2 YSYEKL. The CDR3 DNA is TGCGCCAGCCGTCGTACCGGGACAGGGGTCGAAAAACTGTTTTTT. Amino acids: CASRRTGTGVEKLFF.

The chain employs TRBV10-2 and TRBJ1-5; the D gene is possibly TRBD1 (5 bases). V lost 0 bases and J lost 6, with 12 bases in between. Germline CDR1 and CDR2: WSHSY and SAAADI. The CDR3 contains 15 residues. CDR3 DNA sequence: TGCGCCAGCAGTGAGTCGGGGGGAGTTGGTCAGCCCCAGCATTTT. It codes for CASSESGGVGQPQHF.

This clone was observed a few times. Here the CDR3 DNA reads TGTGCCATCAGTGAGGGACAGGCCGGGGGCACTGAAGCTTTCTTT. Its translation is CAISEGQAGGTEAFF. V and J are TRBV10-3 and TRBJ1-1; 7 bases map to TRBD1. The trim removed 2 bases at V and 4 bases at J, leaving 7 bases unmatched. Germline assignment: CDR1 ENHRY and CDR2 SYGVKD. CDR3 size: 15 residues.

V is TRBV5-5 and J is TRBJ1-1; D gene unclear. Trimming removed 4 bases at V and 4 bases at J, with 14 bases between. The CDR3 has 14 amino acids. Germline V lookup: CDR1 SGHKS, CDR2 YYEKEE (reference sequence). Here the CDR3 DNA reads TGTGCCAGCAGCCCGCCGGGTGGGTCCACTGAAGCTTTCTTT. This encodes CASSPPGGSTEAFF. Full variable domain (rest looked up from reference TRBV5-5 and TRBJ1-1): DAGVTQSPTHLIKTRGQQVTLRCSPISGHKSVSWYQQVLGQGPQFIFQYYEKEERGRGNFPDRFSARQFPNYSSELNVNALLLGDSALYLCASSPPGGSTEAFFGQGTRLTVV.

This clone was detected a few times. V and J are TRBV5-1 and TRBJ2-5; D perhaps matches TRBD1 (6 bases). This CDR3 comprises 14 residues. CDR1 SGHRS and CDR2 YFSETQ come from the germline V gene. V lost 1 base and J lost 1, with 8 bases in between. In nucleotides, the CDR3 is TGCGCCAGCAGCTTGACAGGGACCCAAGAGACCCAGTACTTC. It codes for CASSLTGTQETQYF.

The J gene is TRBJ2-3, the V gene TRBV27; D ambiguous. Germline CDR1 MNHEY, CDR2 SMNVEV (reference sequence). The CDR3 is 13 residues long. V lost 6 bases, J lost 2 bases, and 9 bases lay in between. CDR3 amino acids: CASSFTYTDTQYF. In DNA, the CDR3 is TGTGCCAGCAGCTTCACCTACACAGATACGCAGTATTTT.

The chain links TRBV9 to TRBJ2-1, with D uncertain. The CDR3 has 14 residues. Trimming shortened V by 0 bases and J by 4 bases, and 8 bases separated the two germline ends. Germline CDR1 is SGDLS and CDR2 is YYNGEE. CDR3 sequence reads: CASSVVPEYNEQFF. In nucleotides, the CDR3 is TGTGCCAGCAGCGTAGTCCCGGAGTACAATGAGCAGTTCTTC.

The rearrangement links TRBV28 to TRBJ1-3; D is possibly TRBD1 (5 bases). Germline loops: CDR1 MDHEN, CDR2 SYDVKM. With 4 bases removed from V and 0 bases from J, the gap between germline ends came to 10 bases. The CDR3 runs to 15 residues. The CDR3, as DNA: TGTGCCAGCAGTTCCGAGACAGCCTCTGGAAACACCATATATTTT. This translates into CASSSETASGNTIYF.

This sequence joins TRBV4-1 and TRBJ2-7; TRBD2 agrees at 12 bases. The CDR3 consists of 16 residues. Germline CDR1 reads MGHRA; CDR2 reads YSYEKL. V gave up 2 bases and J gave up 4 bases; unmatched junction bases: 6. The CDR3 DNA reads TGCGCCAGCAGCCAACTTACTAGCGGGAGGTTTTACGAGCAGTACTTC. Protein: CASSQLTSGRFYEQYF.

Here the CDR3 DNA reads TGTGCCATCAGTGAGAGGACAGGGGACTATGGCTACACCTTC. Its translation is CAISERTGDYGYTF. The rearrangement joins TRBV10-3 to TRBJ1-2; TRBD1 agrees at 9 bases. The CDR3 sequence is 14 residues long. CDR1 ENHRY and CDR2 SYGVKD come from the germline V gene. Unmatched junction bases numbered 1, after V lost 2 bases and J lost 3 bases.

The rearrangement joins TRBV6-1 to TRBJ1-5, with D unclear. There are 14 residues in the CDR3. Germline lookup yields CDR1 MNHNS and CDR2 SASEGT. Trimming removed 4 bases from V and 5 bases from J, with 12 bases in between. The DNA of the CDR3 is TGTGCCAGCAGTGCCAGGACTCTTGATCAGCCCCAGCATTTT. Translated: CASSARTLDQPQHF.

J is TRBJ2-2 and V is TRBV7-6; D is ambiguous. V shed 2 bases and J shed 2 bases, with 6 bases lying between them. The CDR3 has 14 amino acids. Germline V lookup: CDR1 SGHVS, CDR2 FNYEAQ. The CDR3: CASSLYLNTGELFF. The CDR3 DNA follows: TGTGCCAGCAGCTTATATTTAAACACCGGGGAGCTGTTTTTT.

This clone was counted once. The chain couples TRBV9 to TRBJ2-6; possible D gene TRBD1, 7 bases. Trimming took off 7 bases at V and 4 bases at J, with 12 bases between the two ends. This CDR3 spans 14 amino acids. Germline lookup yields CDR1 SGDLS and CDR2 YYNGEE. The CDR3 DNA is TGTGCCAGCGACAGGGAGGCGGGGGCCAACGTCCTGACTTTC. Protein product: CASDREAGANVLTF.

The chain has TRBV7-6 and TRBJ2-7, with 14 bases matching TRBD2. This CDR3 spans 14 amino acids. V shed 5 bases, J shed 4 bases, and the junction held 1 base outside the gene matches. The germline gives CDR1 SGHVS, CDR2 FNYEAQ. Here the CDR3 DNA reads TGTGCCAGCAGCGGGACTAGCGGGAGTTACGAGCAGTACTTC. Its protein product is CASSGTSGSYEQYF.

This clone came up a few times. This chain uses TRBV6-5 with TRBJ1-5, with 12 bases lining up with TRBD1. V dropped 5 bases and J dropped 6; count of bases not matched to a gene: 5. The germline V gene encodes CDR1 MNHEY and CDR2 SVGAGI. The CDR3 loop spans 15 amino acids. The CDR3 DNA is TGTGCCAGCAGTCCCGGGACAGGGGGCTTTCAGCCCCAGCATTTT. It codes for CASSPGTGGFQPQHF.

The chain uses TRBV29-1 and TRBJ1-2, with TRBD1 matching over 7 bases. CDR3 length: 13 amino acids. The germline CDR1 and CDR2 sequences are SQVTM and ANQGSEA. The J segment lost 3 bases and the V segment lost 6 bases, leaving 7 bases of the junction unmatched. CDR3 amino acids: CSVFTGDDYGYTF. In DNA, the CDR3 is TGCAGCGTCTTTACAGGGGATGACTATGGCTACACCTTC.

The chain carries TRBV11-1 and TRBJ2-3, with TRBD1 as a possible D gene (6 bases). Germline CDR1 SGHAT, CDR2 FQDESV (reference sequence). CDR3 length equals 15 residues. V dropped 10 bases and J dropped 1 base, with 18 bases sitting between them. CDR3 bases: TGTGCCAACAGTCCCCGGGACATAGGCACAGATACGCAGTATTTT. Its translation: CANSPRDIGTDTQYF. Filled out from reference TRBV11-1 and TRBJ2-3, the complete variable domain reads EAEVAQSPRYKITEKSQAVAFWCDPISGHATLYWYRQILGQGPELLVQFQDESVVDDSQLPKDRFSAERLKGVDSTLKIQPAELGDSAMYLCANSPRDIGTDTQYFGPGTRLTVL.

CDR3 sequence reads: CAIRAGSGGGLSSYNEQFF. The CDR3 coding sequence is TGTGCCATCAGGGCGGGGAGCGGGGGGGGTTTAAGCTCCTACAATGAGCAGTTCTTC. The chain links TRBV10-3 to TRBJ2-1; TRBD2 aligns across 10 bases. From germline, CDR1 is ENHRY and CDR2 SYGVKD. This CDR3 is built from 19 residues. Germline trimming cut 6 bases from V and 0 bases from J; bases unmatched to any gene: 14.